The rows below give T cell receptor beta chains drawn from one sample of a study of shared clonotypes between healthy human individuals. Only in-frame clones appear in the TCRdb table, and some are missing; sequencing was by immunoSEQ multiplex PCR. This repertoire shows some 2.1 million clones, approximately 94% found once; its top ten account for 0.9% to 1.4%. Sequencing was carried out using naive CD8+ T cells sorted from blood. The origin of the receptors is a man aged 18 to 35 in good health. CDR3s include the opening cysteine and the closing phenylalanine or tryptophan. D genes are given only for firm matches. Expanded clones get a size class; other rows say once, few or many, or leave the size out.

-	TRBV2	TRBD1	TRBJ2-7	CASNEYRGGYEQYF	TGTGCCAGCAATGAATACAGGGGCGGGTACGAGCAGTACTTC
-	TRBV19	TRBD1	TRBJ2-7	CASSSSTGVYEQYF	TGTGCCAGTAGCTCCTCGACAGGGGTTTACGAGCAGTACTTC
-	TRBV27	TRBD1	TRBJ1-1	CASNHAGTGVVTEAFF	TGTGCCAGCAACCATGCCGGGACAGGGGTGGTCACTGAAGCTTTCTTT
-	TRBV10-2	-	TRBJ1-1	CASSETTEAFF	TGCGCCAGCAGTGAAACCACTGAAGCTTTCTTT
-	TRBV28	TRBD2	TRBJ2-7	CASSSVPEWTSGNAYEQYF	TGTGCCAGCAGTTCGGTACCCGAATGGACTAGCGGAAACGCCTACGAGCAGTACTTC
-	TRBV6-5	-	TRBJ2-7	CASSQNPPYEQYF	TGTGCCAGCTCACAGAACCCACCCTACGAGCAGTACTTC
-	TRBV29-1	-	TRBJ2-7	CRKDGGGEQYF	TGCAGGAAAGACGGGGGTGGAGAGCAGTACTTC
once	TRBV9	-	TRBJ2-2	CASSLAGTGELFF	TGTGCCAGCAGCCTGGCGGGTACCGGGGAGCTGTTTTTT
-	TRBV28	TRBD1	TRBJ1-2	CASSARTGTGTWWFHGYTF	TGTGCCAGCAGTGCCCGAACCGGGACAGGGACCTGGTGGTTCCATGGCTACACCTTC
-	TRBV2	-	TRBJ2-1	CASSSDTYSYNEQFF	TGTGCCAGCAGTAGCGACACCTACTCCTACAATGAGCAGTTCTTC
-	TRBV4-1	-	TRBJ2-7	CASSQKDEQYEQYF	TGCGCCAGCAGCCAAAAGGACGAGCAATACGAGCAGTACTTC
-	TRBV15	-	TRBJ2-3	CATSSSRSGISTDTQYF	TGTGCCACCAGCAGCAGCCGCTCAGGGATCAGCACAGATACGCAGTATTTT
-	TRBV28	TRBD1	TRBJ1-2	CASSTTGTSGYTF	TGTGCCAGCAGCACGACAGGGACCTCGGGCTACACCTTC
once	TRBV4-1	-	TRBJ2-7	CASSQGPYEQYF	TGCGCCAGCAGCCAAGGTCCCTACGAGCAGTACTTC
-	TRBV7-6	-	TRBJ1-1	CASSPGTVNTEAFF	TGTGCCAGCAGCCCGGGGACGGTGAACACTGAAGCTTTCTTT
once	TRBV4-1	-	TRBJ1-5	CASSQTLQGNGQPQHF	TGCGCCAGCAGCCAAACCTTACAGGGAAACGGCCAGCCCCAGCATTTT
once	TRBV7-9	TRBD1	TRBJ2-7	CASSGAGQADGEQYF	TGTGCCAGCAGCGGGGCGGGACAGGCGGATGGAGAGCAGTACTTC
-	TRBV30	-	TRBJ1-3	CAPSGVRGNTIYF	TGTGCCCCTTCTGGGGTGAGAGGAAACACCATATATTTT
-	TRBV30	-	TRBJ1-3	CAWSLGTAGNTIYF	TGTGCCTGGAGTCTAGGGACGGCTGGAAACACCATATATTTT
-	TRBV2	-	TRBJ2-7	CASSPGRYSYEQYF	TGTGCCAGCAGCCCGGGTCGGTACTCCTACGAGCAGTACTTC
-	TRBV4-1	-	TRBJ2-2	CASSLTGRDTGELFF	TGCGCCAGCAGCCTGACAGGGAGGGACACCGGGGAGCTGTTTTTT
-	TRBV6-1	-	TRBJ1-2	CASSEDSYGYTF	TGTGCCAGCAGTGAAGACAGCTATGGCTACACCTTC
few	TRBV2	-	TRBJ1-6	CASSAAGLFSPLHF	TGTGCCAGCAGTGCGGCAGGGCTGTTTTCACCCCTCCACTTT
-	TRBV5-4	TRBD1	TRBJ2-7	CASSAGTGSYEQYF	TGTGCCAGCAGCGCCGGGACAGGCTCCTACGAGCAGTACTTC